This T cell receptor beta chain was found in a study of CD8 T cells in Susac syndrome. The study sequenced TCR beta in blood CD8+ and CD4+ T cells. The study used healthy donors as controls matched for age and sex. The authors negatively isolated CD8+ and CD4+ T cells and FACS-enriched TEMRA cells. This CDR3 is built from 14 residues. V lost 4 bases, J lost 2 bases, and 2 bases stayed unmatched. It was with random hexamers that roughly 0.5 to 1 ug RNA was reverse transcribed. TCR beta CDR3 was amplified by immunoSEQ covering 54 Vbeta and 13 Jbeta. TCRdb re-derived calls from the immunoSEQ multiplex PCR reads in MiXCR, one entry per CDR3 protein. Seen here are 45,000 or so distinct CDR3 sequences, roughly 93% observed once, and the top ten hold about 0.54%.

Sequencing input: CD8+ T cells from PBMCs. The V call is TRBV12-3 or TRBV12-4, the J call TRBJ1-2, with 9 bases fitting TRBD1. The clonotype comes from a human donor in good health. CDR3: CASSWTGENYGYTF. CDR3 DNA: TGTGCCAGCAGTTGGACAGGGGAGAACTATGGCTACACCTTC.